Below, 17 T cell receptor beta chains from the same sample are listed, as sequenced in a study of shared clonotypes between healthy human individuals. Only in-frame clones appear in the TCRdb table, and some are missing; sequencing was by immunoSEQ multiplex PCR. The table lists about 2,500,000 clones, approximately 92% of them singletons. The sequenced sample consisted of naive CD4+ T cells sorted from blood. Specified subset: CD45RA+ positively selected. The receptors come from a man aged 18 to 29 in good health.

V and J are TRBV7-2 and TRBJ2-3; the match to TRBD1 covers 9 bases. Per germline, CDR1 SGHTA and CDR2 FQGNSA. V shed 5 bases and J 2 bases; nucleotides not matched to a gene: 5. This CDR3 has 15 residues. CDR3 coding DNA: TGTGCCAGCAGCGCACAGGGGGCGAACACAGATACGCAGTATTTT. It is translated as CASSAQGANTDTQYF.

The chain employs TRBV7-9 and TRBJ2-7; 13 bases are a match to TRBD2. J was trimmed by 6 bases and V by 1 base; bases with no gene match: 3. The CDR3 length is 15 residues. The germline V gene encodes CDR1 SEHNR and CDR2 FQNEAQ (reference sequence). Here the CDR3 reads CASSLGGTSGVEQYF. The CDR3 bases are TGTGCCAGCAGCTTAGGTGGGACTAGCGGGGTCGAGCAGTACTTC. Full variable domain (remainder filled in from reference TRBV7-9 and TRBJ2-7): DTGVSQNPRHKITKRGQNVTFRCDPISEHNRLYWYRQTLGQGPEFLTYFQNEAQLEKSRLLSDRFSAERPKGSFSTLEIQRTEQGDSAMYLCASSLGGTSGVEQYFGPGTRLTVT.

The chain is built from TRBV7-9 and TRBJ2-3, with a tentative D call TRBD2 (5 bases). CDR1 and CDR2 from the germline V gene are SEHNR and FQNEAQ (reference sequence). The CDR3 has 12 amino acids. Trimming pared 3 bases from V and 5 bases from J, leaving 6 bases between. In DNA, the CDR3 is TGTGCCAGCAGCTTCGCGGGAGATACGCAGTATTTT. Its translation is CASSFAGDTQYF.

This sequence joins TRBV6-1 and TRBJ2-1; TRBD2 might be the D (7 bases). The CDR3 sequence is 15 residues long. Germline V gives CDR1 MNHNS, CDR2 SASEGT. The V and J ends lost 5 bases and 4 bases respectively, with 15 bases between them. DNA of the CDR3: TGTGCCAGCAGTCAACAGGGAGGGTCGTACAATGAGCAGTTCTTC. It codes for CASSQQGGSYNEQFF.

The chain links TRBV11-2 to TRBJ2-1; the D gene is possibly TRBD2 (5 bases). Germline V gene lookup returns CDR1 SGHAT and CDR2 FQNNGV. V gave up 4 bases and J gave up 7 bases, with 14 bases separating them. The CDR3 has 14 amino acids. The CDR3 spells CASSSPRLKNEQFF. The CDR3 DNA is TGTGCCAGCAGCTCTCCCAGACTAAAGAATGAGCAGTTCTTC.

As regards this clone: The sample has other DNA sequences that encode this CDR3 too. The chain joins TRBV6-5 to TRBJ1-5; D perhaps matches TRBD1 (5 bases). This CDR3 is built from 14 residues. The V gene lost 0 bases and the J gene lost 7 bases, with 10 bases spanning the gap. Germline assignment: CDR1 MNHEY and CDR2 SVGAGI. The CDR3 region has the DNA TGTGCCAGCAGTTACTCGGGCGGGGACCAGCCCCAGCATTTT. Amino acid sequence: CASSYSGGDQPQHF.

The rearrangement links TRBV19 to TRBJ1-5; D possibly corresponds to TRBD1 (5 bases). There are 12 residues in the CDR3. Germline-derived CDR1 and CDR2 are LNHDA and SQIVND (reference sequence). V gave up 4 bases and J gave up 4 bases, with 5 bases separating them. CDR3 region: CASSRQNQPQHF. The CDR3 region has the DNA TGTGCCAGTAGTAGACAGAATCAGCCCCAGCATTTT.

The V call is TRBV5-1, the J call TRBJ2-2; 11 bases agree with TRBD2. The junction had 5 bases not matched to a gene; V was cut back by 3 bases and J by 4 bases. This CDR3 region has 16 residues. The V gene's germline CDR1 is SGHRS and CDR2 YFSETQ. The CDR3 DNA sequence: TGCGCCAGCAGCTCGGGGACTAGCGGTGGCACCGGGGAGCTGTTTTTT. It specifies CASSSGTSGGTGELFF.

The gene calls are TRBV4-1 and TRBJ2-5, with 8 bases aligning to TRBD2. CDR3 length: 18 residues. V lost 0 bases, J lost 4 bases, and 13 bases stayed unmatched. The V gene's germline CDR1 is MGHRA and CDR2 YSYEKL. The CDR3 reads CASSQEVTGGPPGETQYF. The CDR3 nucleotides are TGCGCCAGCAGCCAAGAGGTCACGGGGGGGCCACCAGGAGAGACCCAGTACTTC.

A note on this clone: The sample carries other DNA sequences with the same CDR3. The rearrangement links TRBV29-1 to TRBJ2-5, with D perhaps assigned TRBD1 or TRBD2 (5 bases each). CDR3 size: 12 residues. Trimming left V 6 bases short and J 1 base short, with 9 bases between. Germline CDR1 and CDR2: SQVTM and ANQGSEA. CDR3: CSVGVSQETQYF. The CDR3 DNA reads as TGCAGCGTGGGGGTGTCCCAAGAGACCCAGTACTTC.

This clone was found once. The chain combines TRBV19 with TRBJ1-2; possibly TRBD1 for D (5 bases). V gave up 6 bases and J gave up 4 bases, with 15 bases separating them. The germline V gene encodes CDR1 LNHDA and CDR2 SQIVND (reference sequence). This CDR3 has 14 residues. CDR3 coding DNA: TGTGCCAGTAGAATGACCGGGACCTCCTATGGCTACACCTTC. Translated: CASRMTGTSYGYTF.

The chain links TRBV30 to TRBJ2-7; possibly TRBD2 for D (5 bases). V gave up 2 bases and J gave up 3 bases, with 11 bases separating them. The CDR3 spans 13 residues. The germline gives CDR1 GTSNPN, CDR2 SVGIG (reference sequence). CDR3 nucleotide sequence: TGTGCCTGGAGTAACGGGGAGTACTACGAGCAGTACTTC. It specifies CAWSNGEYYEQYF.

The V call is TRBV11-2, the J call TRBJ1-4; TRBD1 aligns across 8 bases. Germline-derived CDR1 and CDR2 are SGHAT and FQNNGV. After removal of 5 bases from V and 7 bases from J, the junction contained 6 bases not matched to a gene. CDR3 size: 14 residues. As DNA, the CDR3 is TGTGCCAGCAGCCGGACAGGGTCCCTTGAAAAACTGTTTTTT. Its protein product is CASSRTGSLEKLFF.

This clone showed up just once. The J gene is TRBJ2-7, the V gene TRBV5-6; either TRBD1 or TRBD2 may supply D (5 bases each). V was trimmed by 2 bases and J by 7 bases, leaving 16 bases between them. The CDR3 loop spans 14 amino acids. From germline, CDR1 is SGHDT and CDR2 YYEEEE. The DNA for the CDR3 is TGTGCCAGCAGCTTCGGGCGGCTTGGGGGAGAGCAGTACTTC. Its protein product is CASSFGRLGGEQYF.

V usage is TRBV27 and J usage is TRBJ1-5; D may be TRBD1 (6 bases). CDR3 length: 14 amino acids. Germline CDR1 and CDR2: MNHEY and SMNVEV (reference sequence). The V gene lost 2 bases and the J gene lost 1 base, with 6 bases spanning the gap. This CDR3 reads CASSLTGSNQPQHF. The CDR3 coding sequence is TGTGCCAGCAGTTTAACAGGGAGCAATCAGCCCCAGCATTTT.

The genes are TRBV5-1 and TRBJ1-4; D is undetermined. Germline CDR1 and CDR2: SGHRS and YFSETQ. This CDR3 has 14 amino acids. V was pared by 4 bases and J by 4 bases, with 11 bases between. CDR3 loop: CASSRRGDNEKLFF. In DNA form, the CDR3 reads TGCGCCAGCAGCCGGCGAGGTGATAATGAAAAACTGTTTTTT.

This clone was picked up one time. The rearrangement links TRBV4-1 to TRBJ1-5; 9 bases align to TRBD1. The CDR3 extends over 14 amino acids. Trimming took 1 base from V and 5 from J; bases not matched to a gene: 0. From germline, CDR1 is MGHRA and CDR2 YSYEKL. CDR3 in DNA: TGCGCCAGCAGCCAAGGGGACAGGGATCAGCCCCAGCATTTT. It encodes CASSQGDRDQPQHF.